The T cell receptor (beta chain) under discussion was sequenced for a study of OX40 agonist ivuxolimab in advanced cancers. Germline V CDR1 and CDR2: SGHVS, FQNEAQ. Trimming left V 8 bases short and J 0 bases short, with 11 bases between. The CDR3 covers 13 residues. TCRdb's table, derived via immunoSEQ multiplex PCR, lists solely in-frame clones and lacks some. The sample gives around 90,000 clones, approximately 90% of which show up once; about 7.2% is in the top ten. The input for sequencing was CD4+ or CD8+ T cells sorted from blood, taken in a trial of the OX40 agonist ivuxolimab. The receptor was derived from an adult with an advanced solid tumor such as melanoma, head and neck, liver or kidney cancer. The chain has TRBV7-8 and TRBJ2-7; D is unresolved. The CDR3 here is CASEPRSSYEQYF. The CDR3 DNA follows: TGTGCCAGCGAGCCAAGGAGCTCCTACGAGCAGTACTTC.